Included here is one T cell receptor (beta chain) sequence, with context. The protocol was immunoSEQ multiplex PCR, while the TCRdb copy is restricted to in-frame clones and leaves out a portion. The repertoire consists of roughly 240,000 clones, with around 90% occurring once and the leading ten covering 2% to 3%. These data are taken from a study of blood T cell repertoires in COVID-19. The CDR3 consists of 14 residues. V was shortened by 3 bases and J by 10 bases, with 13 bases between the two germline ends. Germline assignment: CDR1 ENHRY and CDR2 SYGVKD. This sequence joins TRBV10-3 and TRBJ1-6; D is possibly TRBD1 (5 bases). The TCR originated in a woman in her twenties or thirties with acute COVID-19. The sequencing sample was made of PBMCs or T cells enriched from blood (not recorded which). The CDR3 reads CAISDQGFESPLHF. The CDR3 bases are TGTGCCATCAGTGATCAGGGTTTCGAATCACCCCTCCACTTT.